One sample yielded the 14 T cell receptor beta chains listed below, sequenced in a study of blood T cells in healthy people across ages. A second PCR of roughly 7 to 11 cycles used a sample-barcoded 5' primer and a J-beta primer mix. Via MiXCR, TCRdb re-called the 5' RACE reads, giving one row per CDR3 protein. This repertoire shows about 1,500,000 distinct CDR3 sequences, under 30% found once; its top ten account for 7.7%. The specimen was blood. These receptors all stem from a woman aged 30 to 39 in good health.

V usage is TRBV7-2 and J usage is TRBJ2-5; 13 bases map to TRBD2. In germline, CDR1 is SGHTA, CDR2 FQGNSA. The CDR3 is made up of 16 amino acids. With 5 bases clipped from V and 4 bases from J, the junction kept 7 bases outside the gene matches. CDR3 amino acids: CASSTLLAGGGETQYF. Here the CDR3 DNA reads TGTGCCAGCAGCACCTTACTAGCGGGAGGGGGAGAGACCCAGTACTTC. Complete variable domain (other parts from reference TRBV7-2 and TRBJ2-5): GAGVSQSPSNKVTEKGKDVELRCDPISGHTALYWYRQSLGQGLEFLIYFQGNSAPDKSGLPSDRFSAERTGGSVSTLTIQRTQQEDSAVYLCASSTLLAGGGETQYFGPGTRLLVL.

Only one count was recorded for this clonotype. A read error may explain this, as a much larger clone is one base away. The chain joins TRBV6-5 to TRBJ2-7; TRBD1 aligns across 10 bases. The CDR3 has 17 residues. Germline loops: CDR1 MNHEY, CDR2 SVGAGI. This CDR3 is CASSYSRQGAVSYERYF. CDR3 nucleotide sequence: TGTGCCAGCAGTTACTCGCGACAGGGGGCCGTGTCCTACGAGCGGTACTTC.

The chain links TRBV7-9 to TRBJ2-5, with a possible D match to TRBD2 (6 bases). The length of the CDR3 is 14 residues. The V gene's germline CDR1 is SEHNR and CDR2 FQNEAQ (reference sequence). V lost 5 bases and J lost 2, with 12 bases in between. CDR3 sequence (DNA): TGTGCCAGCAGCGCCCCTAGCGAACAAGAGACCCAGTACTTC. Translated, it gives CASSAPSEQETQYF.

Only a few counts were recorded for this clonotype. A junction end diverges from the germline sequence, so it may reflect a read error. The V gene is TRBV28, the J gene TRBJ2-7; the D is unclear. In germline, CDR1 is MDHEN, CDR2 SYDVKM. This CDR3 region has 12 residues. As DNA, the CDR3 is TGTACCAGCAGTTTTATCGACTACGAGCAGTACTTC. Translated, it gives CTSSFIDYEQYF.

This clonotype appeared once. The chain carries TRBV15 and TRBJ1-5; D may be TRBD1 (5 bases). Germline V lookup: CDR1 LNHNV, CDR2 YYDKDF (reference sequence). The CDR3 length is 16 residues. The ends were cut back, 2 bases at V and 0 bases at J, with 11 bases in the middle. Here the CDR3 reads CATSRLGRDSNQPQHF. In nucleotides, the CDR3 is TGTGCCACCAGCAGATTGGGCAGGGATAGCAATCAGCCCCAGCATTTT.

The chain links TRBV4-3 to TRBJ1-1, with unresolved D. The germline V gene encodes CDR1 LGHNA and CDR2 YSLEER. CDR3 size: 14 residues. V shed 0 bases and J shed 6 bases, with 11 bases lying between them. CDR3 nucleotides: TGCGCCAGCAGCCAAGATCTCGGGATACCTGAAGCTTTCTTT. Amino acids: CASSQDLGIPEAFF.

This clonotype was counted only a few times. The V gene is TRBV10-3, the J gene TRBJ2-3, with a possible D match to TRBD1 (6 bases). The CDR3 extends over 14 amino acids. Deletions cut 2 bases from V and 3 bases from J, with 9 bases between. The V gene's germline CDR1 is ENHRY and CDR2 SYGVKD. CDR3: CAISEPGQTDTQYF. For the CDR3, the DNA is TGTGCCATCAGTGAGCCAGGACAGACAGATACGCAGTATTTT.

V gene TRBV15 combines with J gene TRBJ1-4; TRBD1 matches 8 bases. This CDR3 spans 16 amino acids. Germline V gene data show CDR1 as LNHNV and CDR2 as YYDKDF (reference sequence). Germline trimming cut 3 bases from V and 3 bases from J; bases unmatched to any gene: 6. In nucleotides, the CDR3 is TGTGCCACCAGCAGGGTCCAGGGGGCTGCTAATGAAAAACTGTTTTTT. Amino acid sequence: CATSRVQGAANEKLFF.

V usage is TRBV6-1 and J usage is TRBJ1-5, with 8 nucleotides matching TRBD1. V dropped 6 bases and J dropped 0; count of bases not matched to a gene: 4. The length of the CDR3 is 15 residues. Germline V gene sequence: CDR1 MNHNS, CDR2 SASEGT. The CDR3 DNA reads as TGTGCCAGCAGAGGACAGGGAACTAGCAATCAGCCCCAGCATTTT. As protein: CASRGQGTSNQPQHF.

This clonotype was recorded many times. The rearrangement joins TRBV12-3 or TRBV12-4 to TRBJ2-1, with 7 bases fitting TRBD1. J gave up 8 bases and V 7 bases, and 5 bases lay outside the gene matches. This CDR3 has 12 residues. CDR3 loop: CASTPTGDEQFF. The CDR3 nucleotides are TGTGCCAGCACTCCCACAGGGGATGAGCAGTTCTTC.

This chain links TRBV3-1 with TRBJ1-1; 8 nucleotides line up with TRBD1. This CDR3 has 14 residues. The junction had 3 bases not matched to a gene; V was cut back by 2 bases and J by 4 bases. Germline V lookup: CDR1 LGHDT, CDR2 YNNKEL (reference sequence). This chain's CDR3 is CASSQSGGLTEAFF. The CDR3 DNA sequence: TGTGCCAGCAGCCAATCAGGGGGCCTCACTGAAGCTTTCTTT. The full variable domain, its missing parts supplied by reference TRBV3-1 and TRBJ1-1, is DTAVSQTPKYLVTQMGNDKSIKCEQNLGHDTMYWYKQDSKKFLKIMFSYNNKELIINETVPNRFSPKSPDKAHLNLHINSLELGDSAVYFCASSQSGGLTEAFFGQGTRLTVV.

The chain combines TRBV19 with TRBJ2-3, with D perhaps matching TRBD1 or TRBD2 (5 bases each). The CDR3 is 16 amino acids. V was pared by 11 bases and J by 4 bases, with 25 bases between. Germline V gene lookup returns CDR1 LNHDA and CDR2 SQIVND (reference sequence). The CDR3 sequence is CARILKITRGADTQYF. For the CDR3, the DNA is TGTGCCCGTATACTTAAGATTACAAGGGGAGCAGATACGCAGTATTTT. The full variable domain, with the rest looked up from reference TRBV19 and TRBJ2-3, is DGGITQSPKYLFRKEGQNVTLSCEQNLNHDAMYWYRQDPGQGLRLIYYSQIVNDFQKGDIAEGYSVSREKKESFPLTVTSAQKNPTAFYLCARILKITRGADTQYFGPGTRLTVL.

V is TRBV12-3 or TRBV12-4 and J is TRBJ2-5; D gene uncertain. V was pared by 5 bases and J by 11 bases, with 12 bases between. CDR3 length: 11 amino acids. DNA of the CDR3: TGTGCCAGCAGTCTGAAGAAAGAGCAGTACTTC. Protein: CASSLKKEQYF.

This clonotype has more than one count but fewer than ten. This chain connects TRBV7-9 to TRBJ2-3; TRBD1 or TRBD2 may be the D gene (5 bases each). There are 14 residues in the CDR3. The germline V gene encodes CDR1 SEHNR and CDR2 FQNEAQ (reference sequence). Between the trimmed V and J ends, which lost 1 base and 7 bases, there was a span of 12 bases. CDR3 in DNA: TGTGCCAGCAGCTTAGATCAGGGAGCACATACGCAGTATTTT. Its protein product is CASSLDQGAHTQYF.